This T cell receptor beta chain was identified during a study of blood T cell repertoires in COVID-19. Whole-study context: Acute and convalescent COVID-19 samples came from the United States, Italy and Spain. Sources were T cells, B-cell-depleted T cells, or PBMCs; the material itself was cDNA or gDNA.

Libraries were prepared by immunoSEQ multiplex PCR; TCRdb keeps only in-frame clonotypes and omits some of them. The sample has more than 95,000 clones; 70% to 80% are singletons. The CDR3 sequence is 14 residues long. The germline V gene has CDR1 SGHDN and CDR2 FVKESK. V lost 6 bases, J lost 5 bases, and 16 bases lay in between. Sequencing was performed on peripheral blood. This chain uses TRBV14 with TRBJ1-1, with D possibly matching TRBD1 (5 bases). This receptor was taken from a man between 40 and 49 years old with active or convalescent COVID-19. CDR3 nucleotide sequence: TGTGCCAGCAGTCGGGAGCTCGGGGGGACTGAAGCTTTCTTT. Amino acid sequence: CASSRELGGTEAFF. The variable domain in full, with the rest retrieved from reference TRBV14 and TRBJ1-1, is EAGVTQFPSHSVIEKGQTVTLRCDPISGHDNLYWYRRVMGKEIKFLLHFVKESKQDESGMPNNRFLAERTGGTYSTLKVQPAELEDSGVYFCASSRELGGTEAFFGQGTRLTVV.